This T cell receptor (beta chain) was captured by sequencing in a study of blood T cell repertoires in COVID-19 (dated by TCRdb to 2020 to 2021). At the level of the whole study: The collaborator samples originated in the United States, Italy and Spain and spanned the acute and convalescent phases of COVID-19. The prospective study material was composed of cDNA or gDNA derived from T cells, B-cell-depleted T cells, or PBMCs. The dataset comprised deeply sampled blood TCRbeta repertoires from subjects exposed to, actively infected with, or recovered from COVID-19. The repertoires were released in a freely available public database meant as a resource for research on the immune response to SARS-CoV-2. Samples were obtained from the ongoing ImmuneRACE study (first 160 participants) and from some 1,200 subjects provided by 6 global collaborators. A de-identified subject ID, COVID-19 status, age in years and sex were almost always included in the sample metadata. HLA class I and class II types, where available, came from metadata supplied by the sample provider rather than from assay-based typing.

V drops 1 base and J drops 4 bases, leaving 10 bases in between. Looking up the germline V gene yields CDR1 KGHSH and CDR2 LQKENI. From the cysteine up to the phenylalanine, the CDR3 has a length of 14 residues. Here the CDR3 DNA is all that survives: 42 bases in frame from base 1. In the prospective study, participants were 18 to 89 years old, resided in approximately 25 geographic areas of the United States, and were enrolled through a virtual design. To assign participants to cohorts, the prospective study relied on clinical history that participants themselves reported in a screening survey and a study questionnaire. Exposed participants were defined as having been in contact with someone with a PCR-confirmed or clinician-diagnosed COVID-19 case within 2 weeks of study entry. In the prospective study, mobile phlebotomists collected whole blood, serum and a nasopharyngeal or oropharyngeal swab from each participant. Participants in the prospective study had the option to provide additional blood draws and questionnaires over an approximately 2-month period. Blood samples from the prospective study were shipped frozen or at room temperature prior to DNA extraction.

TCRbeta CDR3 regions were amplified from genomic DNA using the immunoSEQ Assay, a bias-controlled multiplex PCR. The original pipeline was this. The number of nucleated cells in each sample was estimated from the amplification of reference gene primers within the assay. To quantify the absolute abundance of each unique TCRbeta CDR3 rearrangement, sequence reads were collapsed and filtered. For each sample, productive Simpson clonality was calculated as the square root of Simpson's diversity index over productive rearrangements. The immuneACCESS repertoire file appears here via TCRdb, limited to in-frame rearrangements. These files lack a portion of the clones; in checked studies, under half of the deficit traces to unresolved V genes, and the cause of the others is not known. V and J calls and clone size come straight from that table; D and trimming were deduced from the DNA. For this sample there are 350,000 to 450,000 clones; just over 90% appear just once. Around 0.94% of the sample is taken by the ten largest.

Beyond this particular receptor, the publication reports: The amount of clinical and demographic metadata varied by source and participant and was provided uncurated.

To note about this clone: Its antigen specificity is not known. No base quality information exists; no much larger clone differs at one position.

This clonotype originated in a woman in her thirties or forties who had been exposed to COVID-19. Material for sequencing was PBMCs or T cells enriched from blood (not recorded which). Rearrangement joined TRBV18 to TRBJ1-2; the D gene assignment is ambiguous. The DNA sequence follows: TGTGCCAGCTCACCACTCCAAGAGATCTATGGCTACACCTTC. Translated, this is CASSPLQEIYGYTF.